The rows below give T cell receptor beta chains drawn from one sample of a study of blood T cells in healthy people across ages. Via MiXCR, TCRdb re-called the 5' RACE reads, giving one row per CDR3 protein. Among 550,000 to 750,000 distinct CDR3 sequences listed, approximately 21% were seen once. The sample taken for sequencing was blood. These receptors all stem from a man aged 65 to 85 in good health. Each CDR3 is given without its conserved first and last residue.

J	V	CDR3
TRBJ1-2	TRBV12-3/TRBV12-4	ASTLPGYGYT
TRBJ1-1	TRBV6-1	ASSPPGVEAF
TRBJ2-6	TRBV3-1	ASRKDSGANVLT
TRBJ2-4	TRBV4-3	ASSQEVTDLKNIQY
TRBJ2-5	TRBV5-1	ASSLPTRGQETQY
TRBJ1-1	TRBV27	ASRQDRGGTEAF
TRBJ1-2	TRBV13	ASSSGTGVNYGYT
TRBJ2-3	TRBV5-1	ASSLGQPGDTQY
TRBJ2-7	TRBV7-8	ASSLIPTGTGSYEQC
TRBJ2-5	TRBV5-1	ASSLGTGDLQTQY
TRBJ1-5	TRBV6-2/TRBV6-3	ASRLVLQPQH
TRBJ1-2	TRBV3-1	ASSRGQGDGGYT
TRBJ2-1	TRBV6-2/TRBV6-3	ASSYPGRASYNEQF
TRBJ1-4	TRBV7-9	ASSRDTTNEKLF
TRBJ2-4	TRBV7-9	ASSLAETGMIQY
-	TRBV6-2/TRBV6-3	ASRRKREFNEQF
TRBJ1-1	TRBV5-1	ASSIGTGNTEAF
TRBJ2-4	TRBV5-8	ASSFTRTTNIQY
TRBJ2-3	TRBV11-1	ASRSNLAGGSTDTQY
TRBJ2-5	TRBV5-1	ASSLEAGGQETQY
TRBJ2-1	TRBV5-5	ASSLGRGLHNEQF
TRBJ2-5	TRBV2	ASKERETQY
TRBJ1-2	TRBV5-1	ASSLGGDGSAAGGYT
TRBJ2-7	TRBV28	ATKGPGYEQY